This T cell receptor beta chain is from a study of TIL therapy for anti-PD-1-resistant metastatic lung cancer. Study-wide background: Median tumor PD-L1 proportion score was 5.5% to 6.5%.

General observations from the study: TIL cultures after expansion showed higher clonality and lower diversity than baseline tumor (median roughly 6.3% vs 31%).

As for time point: pre-treatment sample, taken before nivolumab and TIL therapy. Pleural nodules or supraclavicular lymph nodes made up most of the excised metastases sampled. Germline lookup yields CDR1 SNHLY and CDR2 FYNNEI. The V gene lost 9 bases and the J gene lost 3 bases, with 14 bases spanning the gap. This CDR3 is 13 amino acids long. This was the immunoSEQ v3 assay. Using immunoSEQ multiplex PCR, the repertoire was profiled, and TCRdb retains in-frame clones only, with some absent. The data contain fewer than 30,000 clones, roughly three fifths of them singletons. In regard to this clone: Antigen unknown.

The chain couples TRBV2 to TRBJ2-5; no clear D gene. The specimen comprised tumor tissue, sampled at baseline. This TCR was sampled from a woman between 30 and 80 years old with non-small cell lung cancer. The chain's CDR3 is CASHRAPEETQYF. CDR3 bases: TGTGCCAGTCACCGGGCCCCTGAAGAGACCCAGTACTTC.